This T cell receptor (beta chain) is drawn from a study of Ad26.COV2.S vaccination and SARS-CoV-2 variants. About this clone itself: Its antigen remains unidentified.

Profiling relied on immunoSEQ multiplex PCR, and the TCRdb table lists in-frame clones only, not all of them. Of some 180,000 clones listed, around 88% are singletons. Findings and caveats of the study: Reported findings describe substantial breadth in spike-specific CD8+ and CD4+ T cell responses following vaccination. The placebo group had lower spike-specific TCR breadth than the vaccine recipients did.

V lost 4 bases, J lost 3 bases, and 13 bases lay in between. This CDR3 contains 15 residues. CDR1 and CDR2 from the germline V gene are MNHEY and SMNVEV (reference sequence). The gene calls are TRBV27 and TRBJ2-1; tentatively, D is TRBD1 (7 bases). This sequence was found in a human donor who had recovered from COVID-19. The specimen was peripheral blood, collected after recovery from COVID-19. CDR3 sequence (DNA): TGTGCCAGCAGTTCCAGGGGGGCCTACTACAATGAGCAGTTCTTC. Its protein product is CASSSRGAYYNEQFF.